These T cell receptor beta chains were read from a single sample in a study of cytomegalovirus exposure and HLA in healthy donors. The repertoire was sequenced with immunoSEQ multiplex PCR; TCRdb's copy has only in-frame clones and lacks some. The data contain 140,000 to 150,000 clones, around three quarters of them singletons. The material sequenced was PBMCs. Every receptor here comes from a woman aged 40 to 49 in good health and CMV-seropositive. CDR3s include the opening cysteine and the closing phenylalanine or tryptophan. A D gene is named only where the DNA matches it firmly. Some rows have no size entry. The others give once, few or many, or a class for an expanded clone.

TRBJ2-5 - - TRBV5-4 TGTGCCAGCAGCTGGGACTCCGCCGGCGGGACCCAGTACTTC CASSWDSAGGTQYF
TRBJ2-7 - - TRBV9 TGTGCCAGCAGCGTACAACAGAACCACGAGCAGTACTTC CASSVQQNHEQYF
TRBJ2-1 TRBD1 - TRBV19 TGTGCCAGTAGGCAGACAGGGGACCCCCGGATCAATGAGCAGTTCTTC CASRQTGDPRINEQFF
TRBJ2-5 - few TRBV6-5 TGTGCCAGCAGTAAAAAATCGGTTTCGGGGACCCAGTACTTC CASSKKSVSGTQYF
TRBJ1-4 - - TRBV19 TGTGCCAGTAGTTCCCTTATTCTCAGGGGCACAACTAATGAAAAACTGTTTTTT CASSSLILRGTTNEKLFF
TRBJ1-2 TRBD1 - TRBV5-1 TGCGCCAGCAGCTTGGCCGCAGGGGGCACCTATGGCTACACCTTC CASSLAAGGTYGYTF
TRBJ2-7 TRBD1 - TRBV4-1 TGCGCCAGCAGCCGCCGGGACAGGGACGAGCAGTACTTC CASSRRDRDEQYF
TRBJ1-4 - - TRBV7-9 TGTGCCAGCAGCTCGAGACAGGCGAGGGATGAAAAACTGTTTTTT CASSSRQARDEKLFF
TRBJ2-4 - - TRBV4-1 TGCGCCAGCAGCCAAGTTGGACTATCAGAAAACATTCAGTACTTC CASSQVGLSENIQYF
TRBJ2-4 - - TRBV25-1 TGTGCCAGCAGTGAAGCTGTATGGCCCCAAAACATTCAGTACTTC CASSEAVWPQNIQYF
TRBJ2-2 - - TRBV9 TGTGCCAGCAGCGTAGAGGAGGGAAGGAACACCGGGGAGCTGTTTTTT CASSVEEGRNTGELFF
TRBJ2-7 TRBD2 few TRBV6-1 TGTGCCAGCAGTGTTCTAGCGGGGGTATCCTACGAGCAGTACTTC CASSVLAGVSYEQYF
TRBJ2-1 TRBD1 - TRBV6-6 TGTGCCAGCAGTCCCTCGGGACAGCCTTACAATGAGCAGTTCTTC CASSPSGQPYNEQFF
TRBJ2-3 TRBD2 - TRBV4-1 TGCGCCAGCAGCCGCGCCGGGGGGGACACAGATACGCAGTATTTT CASSRAGGDTDTQYF
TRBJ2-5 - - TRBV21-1 TGTGCCAGCAGCAACTCTCGGACTAGCGGGGGGCAGGGCCAAGAGACCCAGTACTTC CASSNSRTSGGQGQETQYF
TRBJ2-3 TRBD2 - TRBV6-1 TGTGCCAGCAGTGGACTAGCGGGGGGCCGCACAAGTACGCAGTATTTT CASSGLAGGRTSTQYF
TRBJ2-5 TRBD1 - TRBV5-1 TGCGCCAGCAGCGCCCTAGGACAGGGATCAGAGACCCAGTACTTC CASSALGQGSETQYF
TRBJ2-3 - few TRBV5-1 TGCGCCAGCAGCTTGGGACTAAGTTCAAACACAGATACGCAGTATTTT CASSLGLSSNTDTQYF
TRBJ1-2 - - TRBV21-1 TGTGCCAGCAGCAAAGGGGGGGGTCCGGATTCCGGCTACACCTTC CASSKGGGPDSGYTF
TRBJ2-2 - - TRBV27 TGTGCCAGCAGTTTCGGGTCTGACCTCGGAGAGCTGTTTTTT CASSFGSDLGELFF
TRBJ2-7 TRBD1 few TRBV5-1 TGCGCCAGCAGCCACGGGACAGGGAAATACGAGCAGTACTTC CASSHGTGKYEQYF
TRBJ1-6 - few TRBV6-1 TGTGCCAGCAGGCACCACAGGGACCTCTCTTCACCCCTCCACTTT CASRHHRDLSSPLHF
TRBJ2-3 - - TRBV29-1 TGCAGCGTTGAAGATGCGACCCGACTGGCAGATTTT CSVEDATRLADF
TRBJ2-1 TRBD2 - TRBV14 TGTGCCAGCAGTTTGTTCGGGACTAGCGGGGGTAATGAGCAGTTCTTC CASSLFGTSGGNEQFF
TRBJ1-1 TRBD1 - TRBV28 TGTGCCAGCACCAAACCCCAGGGGGCAGGCACTGAAGCTTTCTTT CASTKPQGAGTEAFF
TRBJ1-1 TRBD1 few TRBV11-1 TGTGCCAGCAGGGGAGACAGGGAGGCAGTAGCTTTCTTT CASRGDREAVAFF
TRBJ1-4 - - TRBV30 TGTGCCTGGAGCCCCCCGTTTAATGAAAAACTGTTTTTT CAWSPPFNEKLFF
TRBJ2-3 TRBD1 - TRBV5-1 TGCGCCAGCATGGGCAGGGGGACAGATACGCAGTATTTT CASMGRGTDTQYF
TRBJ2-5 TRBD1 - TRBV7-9 TGTGCCAGCAGCCCAGGACAGGGAACAGAGACCCAGTACTTC CASSPGQGTETQYF
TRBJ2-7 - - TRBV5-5 TGTGCCAGCAGCTTGGAACCCGCAGATACCTACGAGCAGTACTTC CASSLEPADTYEQYF
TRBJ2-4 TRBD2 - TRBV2 TGTGCCAGCAGTGATATACTAGCGGGAAAAAACATTCAGTACTTC CASSDILAGKNIQYF
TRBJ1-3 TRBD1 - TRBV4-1 TGCGCCAGCAGCCAAGGCACCGGGACAGCCTCTGGAAACACCATATATTTT CASSQGTGTASGNTIYF
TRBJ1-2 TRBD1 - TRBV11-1 TGTGCCAGCAGCCCGGGACAGTACAGCTATGGCTACACCTTC CASSPGQYSYGYTF
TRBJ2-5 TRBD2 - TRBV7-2 TGTGCCAGCAGCTTCACTAGCGGGGGGGCGGAAGAGACCCAGTACTTC CASSFTSGGAEETQYF
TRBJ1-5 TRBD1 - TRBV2 TGTGCCAGCAGCGGGACAGGGGGCGGGAGCAATCAGCCCCAGCATTTT CASSGTGGGSNQPQHF
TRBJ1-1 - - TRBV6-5 TGTGCCAGCATAAGGGGGGGTGGGGACACTGAAGCTTTCTTT CASIRGGGDTEAFF
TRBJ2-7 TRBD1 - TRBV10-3 TGTGCCATCAGAGAGGGACAGGGGGCCTGCGAGCAGTACTTC CAIREGQGACEQYF
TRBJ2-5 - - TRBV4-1 TGCGCCAGCAGCCAAGAGACTAATCAAGAGACCCAGTACTTC CASSQETNQETQYF
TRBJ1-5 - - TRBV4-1 TGCGCCAGCAGCCAAGTGGTAGATCAGCCCCAGCATTTT CASSQVVDQPQHF
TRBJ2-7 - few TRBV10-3 TGTGCCATCGGCCCCAGAACCCTCCACGAGCAGTACTTC CAIGPRTLHEQYF
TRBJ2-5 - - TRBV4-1 TGCGCCAGCAGCCAAGAGGCAGCGGTGGAAGAGACCCAGTACTTC CASSQEAAVEETQYF